This T cell receptor (beta chain) was found in a study of T cells after yellow fever vaccination. 5'RACE template switching added a universal primer site and UMIs to TCR cDNA. TCRdb analysed the 5' RACE reads with MiXCR anew, one entry per CDR3 protein. Of more than 350,000 distinct CDR3 sequences in the sample, around 10% were seen once. Germline CDR1 SGDLS, CDR2 YYNGEE. This CDR3 has 15 amino acids. V was trimmed by 4 bases and J by 6 bases, leaving 16 bases between them. This receptor was obtained from a young man who received the YFV17D yellow fever vaccine. The source material was PBMCs, sampled on the day of the first yellow fever vaccination. The J gene is TRBJ2-2, the V gene TRBV9; no firm D call. The CDR3: CASSLTTQVSGELFF. The CDR3 DNA follows: TGTGCCAGCAGCCTGACAACTCAGGTTTCCGGGGAGCTGTTTTTT.